This T cell receptor (beta chain) was recorded in a study of T-cell reconstitution after alpha-beta-depleted transplantation in children. Study results and limitations: Diversity of TCRbeta at day 60 was high in some patients, arising from surviving recipient T cells and thymic progenitors. The main origin of T-cell counts and diversity one year after transplant was newly produced T cells. About two months after transplant, alpha-beta T cells reportedly came from several hundred expanded graft clones.

CDR3 size: 13 residues. Germline V gives CDR1 SEHNR, CDR2 FQNEAQ (reference sequence). V lost 7 bases and J 3 bases, leaving 10 bases between the germline ends. This clonotype came up many times. The antigen remains undetermined. The TCRbeta library incorporated unique molecular identifiers. TCRdb re-analysed the PCR reads in MiXCR, keeping a single row per CDR3 protein. The data show about 300,000 distinct CDR3 sequences, with around a tenth seen just once and approximately 7% held by the top ten. The specimen comprised PBMCs, sampled before TCRalphabeta/CD19-depleted stem cell transplant. The rearrangement joins TRBV7-9 to TRBJ1-3; no firm D call. This TCR came from a boy under two years old with acute myeloid leukemia, due to receive a stem cell transplant. The CDR3 DNA reads as TGTGCCAGCATGCTGGCGCTTGGAAACACCATATATTTT. Protein sequence: CASMLALGNTIYF.